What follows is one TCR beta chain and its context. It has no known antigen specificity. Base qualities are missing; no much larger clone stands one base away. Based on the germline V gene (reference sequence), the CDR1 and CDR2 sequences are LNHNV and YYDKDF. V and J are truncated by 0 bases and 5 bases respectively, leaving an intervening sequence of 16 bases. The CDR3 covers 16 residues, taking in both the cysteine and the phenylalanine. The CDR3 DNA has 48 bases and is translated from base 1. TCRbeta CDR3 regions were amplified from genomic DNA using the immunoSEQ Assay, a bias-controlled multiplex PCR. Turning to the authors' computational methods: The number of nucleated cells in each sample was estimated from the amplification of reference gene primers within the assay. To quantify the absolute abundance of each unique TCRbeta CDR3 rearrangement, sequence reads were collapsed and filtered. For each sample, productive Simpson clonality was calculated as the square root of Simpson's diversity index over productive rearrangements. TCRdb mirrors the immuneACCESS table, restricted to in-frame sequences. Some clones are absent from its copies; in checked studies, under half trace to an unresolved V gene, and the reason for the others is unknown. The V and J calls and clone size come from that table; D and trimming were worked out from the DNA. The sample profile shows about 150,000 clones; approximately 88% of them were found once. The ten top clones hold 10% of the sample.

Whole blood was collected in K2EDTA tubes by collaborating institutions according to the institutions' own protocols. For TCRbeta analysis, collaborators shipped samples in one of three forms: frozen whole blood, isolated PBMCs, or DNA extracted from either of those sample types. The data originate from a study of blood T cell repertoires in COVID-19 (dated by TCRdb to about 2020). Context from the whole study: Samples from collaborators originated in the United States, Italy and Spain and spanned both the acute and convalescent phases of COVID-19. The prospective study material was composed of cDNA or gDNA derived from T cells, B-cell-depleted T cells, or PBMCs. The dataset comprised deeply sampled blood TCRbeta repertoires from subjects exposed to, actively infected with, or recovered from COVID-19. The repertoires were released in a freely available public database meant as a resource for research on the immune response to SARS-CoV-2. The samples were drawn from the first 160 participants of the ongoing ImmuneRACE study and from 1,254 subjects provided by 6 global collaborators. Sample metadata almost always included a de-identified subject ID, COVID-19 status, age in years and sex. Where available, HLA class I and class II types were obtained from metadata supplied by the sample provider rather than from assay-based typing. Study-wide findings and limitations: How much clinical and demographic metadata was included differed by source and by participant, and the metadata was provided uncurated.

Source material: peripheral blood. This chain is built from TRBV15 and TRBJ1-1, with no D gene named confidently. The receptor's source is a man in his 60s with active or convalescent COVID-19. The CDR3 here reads CATSRDSWEGWTEAFF. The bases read TGTGCCACCAGCAGAGATTCATGGGAGGGTTGGACTGAAGCTTTCTTT.